The clone carrying this T cell receptor beta chain has only a few counts. No antigen is known for it. The data originate from a study of identical twins. The study's findings and limits: Beta clonotypes that were abundant in cord blood contained fewer insertions, a pattern absent from memory repertoires.

Template switching (which added a universal primer site) was used, and cDNA carried unique molecular identifiers. One entry per CDR3 protein results from TCRdb running MiXCR on the 5' RACE reads. The data show more than 400,000 distinct CDR3 sequences, roughly 15% seen once. Germline CDR1 DFQATT, CDR2 SNEGSKA (reference sequence). The CDR3 is 13 amino acids. V was clipped by 6 bases and J by 3 bases; unmatched bases: 4. Everyone who gave samples was a healthy Caucasian. These data also formed part of another study, on yellow fever vaccine responses in identical twins. That paper notes: Twins' vaccine T cell response reportedly gave the appearance of partial convergence and partial personalization.

The TCR was taken from a woman between 18 and 29 years old in good health. The rearrangement joins TRBV20-1 to TRBJ2-2, with TRBD2 matching over 7 bases. The sample taken for sequencing was CD4+ T cells sorted from blood. CDR3 in DNA: TGCAGTGCACCGGGACTACACACCGGGGAGCTGTTTTTT. It yields the protein CSAPGLHTGELFF.